This entry concerns a single TCR beta chain. This record belongs to a study of regulatory T cells in long-lasting Graves disease. CDR3-region Arm-PCR and iRepertoire HTBI primers produced the TCR beta libraries. The authors' processing: Identification across samples found more than 55 TRBV and about 15 TRBJ segments. TCRdb re-called the multiplex PCR reads with MiXCR, one entry per CDR3 protein. The V and J calls reflect TCRdb's pipeline rather than the authors' work. The sample lists around 250,000 distinct CDR3 sequences, 20% occurring once. V dropped 6 bases and J dropped 8 bases, with 22 bases sitting between them. Germline V gene sequence: CDR1 MDHEN, CDR2 SYDVKM. CDR3 length equals 16 residues. Described time point: newly diagnosed GD, antithyroid drugs for less than 3 months. RNA from PBMCs was the source of the TCR library.

The clonotype was recovered from a female donor with Graves disease. The sample in question was peripheral blood mononuclear cells (PBMCs), obtained at new diagnosis, from a patient treated with antithyroid drugs. The gene calls are TRBV28 and TRBJ1-4; D is perhaps TRBD1 (6 bases). The CDR3 nucleotides are TGTGCCAGCAGCCCGCCAGGGGCACAGGGTGTGGAAAAACTGTTTTTT. Translating it yields CASSPPGAQGVEKLFF.